This T cell receptor beta chain came from a study of IL-17A CD8 T cells in psoriatic arthritis synovium. Some background on the complete study: The goal of the study was to characterize the phenotype, molecular profile and function of synovial IL-17A+CD8+ T cells in the pathogenesis of psoriatic arthritis. The paper as a whole reports these results and caveats: TCR sequencing covered only three patients, which the authors acknowledged as a limited sample size. Because no psoriatic arthritis synovial tissue samples were available, cells were taken from synovial fluid instead of synovial tissue. Some individual clones occupied over 4.5% of the repertoire, though most synovial CD8+ subsets remained polyclonal.

After DNA extraction (Qiagen), TCRbeta V-D-J rearrangements were amplified in a bias-controlled manner and then sequenced at high throughput (immunoSEQ; Adaptive Biotech). The authors processed their data as follows. The immunoSEQ Analyzer platform was used for sequence-level analysis of productive sequences. Clonality was computed as 1 minus Pielou's evenness, ranging from 0 (highly polyclonal) to 1 (monoclonal). The Morisita index, which runs from 0 (no similarity) to 1 (complete similarity), was used to measure repertoire overlap between subsets. This immuneACCESS table, as held by TCRdb, lists in-frame sequences with V and J called but not all clones. Of the missing ones, under half trace to an unresolved V gene in checked studies; the others have no known cause. The DNA gave D and trimming, while V, J and clone size come from that table. The sample table records about 2,100 clones; around 68% of these occur just once. Roughly a tenth of the sample lies in the top ten.

Synovial fluid effusions were drawn by aspiration from the actively inflamed joints of psoriatic arthritis patients. Memory CD8+ T cells in synovial fluid were sorted patient by patient into Tc17 (IL-17A+) cells, bulk memory cells and Tc1 (IL-17A-IFNgamma+) cells in order to compare their TCR repertoires. The psoriatic arthritis patients fulfilled the Classification of Psoriatic Arthritis Study Group (CASPAR) criteria. CD45RA-CD27+/- plus CD45RA+CD27- cells were sorted as bulk memory CD8+ T cells. In three patients with psoriatic arthritis, sorted CD8+ T cell subsets from synovial fluid were put through TCRbeta sequencing. Synovial fluid mononuclear cells were isolated using Lymphoprep and were cryopreserved in liquid nitrogen prior to use. The medium used for cryopreservation had around 49% fetal calf serum and roughly 9.4% dimethyl sulfoxide. Comment on this clone: Its antigen is currently not known. Per-base quality was not reported, and no clone a single base away is much larger than it.

The specimen was memory CD8+ T cells from synovial fluid. Taken with the paper, the label for cell subset or site translates to: bulk memory CD8+ T cells (CD45RA-CD27+/- and CD45RA+CD27-). The sequence was obtained from a human donor with psoriatic arthritis.

The CDR3 protein sequence reads: CASSRTLAGYDTQYF. The DNA sequence is as follows: TGTGCCAGCAGCCGAACGCTAGCGGGATACGATACGCAGTATTTT. Recombination linked TRBV7-2 to TRBJ2-3, with 9 bases matching TRBD2. Counted from cysteine to phenylalanine, this CDR3 has 15 amino acids. Solely the CDR3 DNA is kept, with 45 bases framed from the first base. As encoded in the germline V gene, CDR1 is SGHTA while CDR2 is FQGNSA. Trimmed from V: 5 bases; trimmed from J: 6 bases; junction bases lacking a gene match: 9.